The 32 T cell receptor beta chains given below trace back to one sample, sequenced in a study of metastatic and nonmetastatic thyroid tumors. Using MiXCR, TCRdb reanalyzed the PCR reads. Here the sample spans just under 60,000 clones, around 15% being singletons. All patients reached thyroid surgery having received no treatment beforehand. The sequenced sample consisted of blood. The receptors were sampled from a male donor with papillary thyroid cancer or a benign thyroid nodule (not recorded which). Some clones in this sample may be carry-over from other donors' samples.

The table lists this clone with many counts. The J gene is TRBJ1-3, the V gene TRBV30; the D gene is possibly TRBD1 (5 bases). The CDR3 runs to 12 residues. The ends were cut back, 6 bases at V and 4 bases at J, with 10 bases in the middle. Germline assignment: CDR1 GTSNPN and CDR2 SVGIG (reference sequence). The CDR3 coding sequence is TGTGCCTGCCAAGGGGCGGGAAACACCATATATTTT. Its translation is CACQGAGNTIYF.

J is TRBJ2-4 and V is TRBV7-9; D is undetermined. Trimming removed 5 bases from V and 8 bases from J, with 13 bases in between. CDR3 size: 13 residues. Germline assignment: CDR1 SEHNR and CDR2 FQNEAQ (reference sequence). The CDR3 nucleotides read TGTGCCAGCAGCCCGTGGGGTAGTGACATTCAGTACTTC. It specifies CASSPWGSDIQYF.

The genes are TRBV5-1 and TRBJ1-2; D gene ambiguous. The CDR3 totals 15 residues. V was shortened by 1 base and J by 7 bases, with 17 bases between the two germline ends. Germline CDR1 is SGHRS and CDR2 is YFSETQ. The CDR3 reads CASSLSSAGIVGYTF. The DNA for the CDR3 is TGCGCCAGCAGCTTGTCTTCGGCCGGGATTGTTGGCTACACCTTC.

This clone was counted ten times or more. J is TRBJ2-7 and V is TRBV7-8; 7 positions match TRBD1. Losses at the gene ends were 5 bases for V and 3 bases for J; bases not matched to a gene: 10. The germline CDR1 and CDR2 sequences are SGHVS and FQNEAQ. This CDR3 has 15 amino acids. CDR3 region: CASSPEGGILYEQYV. The CDR3, as DNA: TGTGCCAGCAGCCCCGAAGGGGGCATTCTCTACGAGCAGTACGTC.

This clone appeared many times. This rearrangement joins TRBV30 to TRBJ2-3; the match to TRBD1 covers 10 bases. The CDR3 is 15 amino acids. Germline loops: CDR1 GTSNPN, CDR2 SVGIG (reference sequence). The junction had 4 bases not matched to a gene; V was cut back by 1 base and J by 3 bases. The CDR3 bases are TGTGCCTGGAGTGCCGGGACAGGGGATACAGATACGCAGTATTTT. Protein product: CAWSAGTGDTDTQYF.

This clone was counted at least ten times. The chain recombines TRBV6-1 with TRBJ2-1; maybe TRBD1 (6 bases). Trimming removed 8 bases from V and 0 bases from J, with 14 bases in between. Germline CDR1 and CDR2: MNHNS and SASEGT. The CDR3 extends over 15 amino acids. The CDR3 DNA follows: TGTGCCAGCGGCCGGGACACCAGCTCCTACAATGAGCAGTTCTTC. Translated: CASGRDTSSYNEQFF.

This clone was seen repeatedly, ten times or more. CDR3 nucleotide sequence: TGTGCCAGCAGCCCTGCGGGTCGACAGCCCCAGCATTTT. It encodes CASSPAGRQPQHF. The V gene is TRBV3-1, the J gene TRBJ1-5; D gene uncertain. The V end lost 4 bases, the J end lost 7 bases, and 11 bases lay between the germline ends. There are 13 residues in the CDR3. Germline V gives CDR1 LGHDT, CDR2 YNNKEL (reference sequence).

The count of this clone is one. The chain has TRBV2 and TRBJ2-2; TRBD2 is a possible D gene (6 bases). The V and J ends lost 4 bases and 10 bases respectively, with 22 bases between them. Germline V CDR1 and CDR2: SNHLY, FYNNEI. The CDR3 consists of 16 residues. CDR3: CASSAGRDGGIVELFF. The CDR3 DNA is TGTGCCAGCAGTGCTGGGCGGGATGGAGGCATCGTGGAGCTGTTTTTT.

The rearrangement joins TRBV2 to TRBJ2-5; D unclear. Trimming cost V 4 bases and J 5 bases, with 11 bases left between them. CDR3 size: 13 residues. Per the germline V gene, CDR1 is SNHLY and CDR2 is FYNNEI. The CDR3 here is CASSGWSAETQYF. CDR3 DNA: TGTGCCAGCAGTGGGTGGAGCGCTGAGACCCAGTACTTC.

There are many counts of this clone. CDR3 sequence reads: CASSPRTGFQPQHF. Written as DNA, the CDR3 is TGTGCCAGCAGTCCCCGGACAGGGTTTCAGCCCCAGCATTTT. V is TRBV28 and J is TRBJ1-5; 8 bases agree with TRBD1. Looked up from germline, CDR1 is MDHEN and CDR2 is SYDVKM. CDR3 length: 14 residues. Trimming at V came to 5 bases and at J to 6 bases, leaving 6 bases not matched to a gene.

This clone was observed a handful of times. The DNA for the CDR3 is TGTGCCAGCAGCTTAGGGTCCGGCGAGCAGTACTTC. It codes for CASSLGSGEQYF. The chain employs TRBV7-9 and TRBJ2-7, with unresolved D. The CDR3 is 12 residues long. Trimming pared 1 base from V and 6 bases from J, leaving 7 bases between. Germline CDR1 is SEHNR and CDR2 is FQNEAQ (reference sequence).

This clone was recorded once. At one end, the junction sequence differs from germline, possibly due to a read error. The genes are TRBV11-1 and TRBJ1-1; D not certain. The CDR3 spans 15 residues. Germline CDR1 reads SGHAT; CDR2 reads FQDESV (reference sequence). CDR3 sequence: CASTWNVPGNTEAFF. CDR3 DNA: TGTGCCAGCACATGGAATGTCCCGGGGAACACTGAAGCCTTCTTT.

This rearrangement joins TRBV18 to TRBJ2-1; 9 bases are a match to TRBD2. There are 15 residues in the CDR3. The V and J ends lost 8 bases and 6 bases, in that order; junction bases with no gene match: 11. The germline V gene has CDR1 KGHSH and CDR2 LQKENI. The CDR3 loop reads CASPAGTSLFNEQFF. The CDR3 nucleotides are TGTGCCAGCCCCGCCGGGACTAGCCTCTTCAATGAGCAGTTCTTC. Drawing the rest from reference TRBV18 and TRBJ2-1, the complete variable domain is NAGVMQNPRHLVRRRGQEARLRCSPMKGHSHVYWYRQLPEEGLKFMVYLQKENIIDESGMPKERFSAEFPKEGPSILRIQQVVRGDSAAYFCASPAGTSLFNEQFFGPGTRLTVL.

A remark on this clone: This specimen includes other DNA sequences encoding the same CDR3. The V gene is TRBV6-2 or TRBV6-3, the J gene TRBJ2-7, with D tentatively TRBD2 (6 bases). This CDR3 is built from 14 residues. Trimming removed 6 bases at V and 2 bases at J, with 14 bases between. Per germline, CDR1 MNHEY and CDR2 SVGEGT. CDR3 protein: CASSYEAGPYEQYF. In DNA, the CDR3 is TGTGCCAGCAGCTACGAGGCGGGACCCTACGAGCAGTACTTC.

This clone was picked up many times. The V call is TRBV3-2, the J call TRBJ2-3; TRBD1 was called by the table and not checked on the DNA. TRBV3-2 is classified as a pseudogene. There are 17 residues in the CDR3. The CDR3 spells CASSPTDGGESTDTQYF. CDR3 bases: TGTGCCAGCAGCCCTACAGACGGGGGGGAGAGCACAGATACGCAGTATTTT.

This clone showed up many times. The chain joins TRBV9 to TRBJ2-1, with 8 nucleotides matching TRBD1. Unmatched junction bases numbered 5, after V lost 2 bases and J lost 4 bases. Germline V gene sequence: CDR1 SGDLS, CDR2 YYNGEE. The CDR3 has 15 amino acids. CDR3 sequence reads: CASSVQGAVYNEQFF. In DNA, the CDR3 is TGTGCCAGCAGCGTCCAGGGGGCGGTTTACAATGAGCAGTTCTTC.

A note on this clone: This could be a read error, since a much larger clone is one nucleotide away. The J gene is TRBJ1-2, the V gene TRBV20-1; TRBD1 is a possible D gene (6 bases). Germline V gene lookup returns CDR1 DFQATT and CDR2 SNEGSKA (reference sequence). The CDR3 is made up of 17 amino acids. V was clipped by 0 bases and J by 0 bases, with 17 bases between them. The CDR3 here is CSAREVVRGKTNYGYTF. The CDR3 region has the DNA TGCAGTGCTAGAGAGGTGGTCAGGGGCAAAACTAACTATGGCTACACCTTC.

Regarding this clone: This sequence may be a read error, since a much larger clone differs from it by one base. V usage is TRBV18 and J usage is TRBJ2-3; maybe TRBD2 (5 bases). This CDR3 has 14 amino acids. Germline V gene sequence: CDR1 KGHSH, CDR2 LQKENI. Deletions cut 2 bases from V and 5 bases from J, with 11 bases between. As DNA, the CDR3 is TGTGCCAGCTCACCATCCCGGACTGGAGATACGCAGTATTTT. The encoded protein is CASSPSRTGDTQYF. Full variable domain (missing parts from reference TRBV18 and TRBJ2-3): NAGVMQNPRHLVRRRGQEARLRCSPMKGHSHVYWYRQLPEEGLKFMVYLQKENIIDESGMPKERFSAEFPKEGPSILRIQQVVRGDSAAYFCASSPSRTGDTQYFGPGTRLTVL.

This clone was recorded many times. The rearrangement links TRBV20-1 to TRBJ2-7; 7 positions match TRBD1. The CDR3 consists of 14 residues. V shed 2 bases, J shed 5 bases, and the junction held 9 bases outside the gene matches. The germline CDR1 and CDR2 sequences are DFQATT and SNEGSKA (reference sequence). The CDR3 loop reads CSARSGTVGHEQYV. The DNA for the CDR3 is TGCAGTGCTAGATCGGGGACAGTCGGCCACGAGCAGTACGTC.

There are many counts of this clone. This chain connects TRBV11-1 to TRBJ2-5, with a weak D call TRBD2 (6 bases). The germline V and J ends were trimmed by 4 bases and 4 bases, with 19 bases remaining between them. The CDR3 runs to 16 residues. Germline V CDR1 and CDR2: SGHAT, FQDESV (reference sequence). CDR3 nucleotides: TGTGCCAGCAGCTGGAAAGACGGAGGGTGGGCAGAGACCCAGTACTTC. Translation gives CASSWKDGGWAETQYF.

About this clone: A junction end diverges from the germline sequence, so it may reflect a read error. V is TRBV11-1 and J is TRBJ2-3, with 8 bases lining up with TRBD2. Germline lookup yields CDR1 SGHAT and CDR2 FQDESV (reference sequence). CDR3 length equals 15 residues. In DNA form, the CDR3 reads TGTGCCAGCAGCCCTATAGCGGGATCTAGAGATACGAAGTATTTT. Protein sequence: CASSPIAGSRDTKYF. Combining the CDR3 with reference TRBV11-1 and TRBJ2-3 gives the whole variable domain EAEVAQSPRYKITEKSQAVAFWCDPISGHATLYWYRQILGQGPELLVQFQDESVVDDSQLPKDRFSAERLKGVDSTLKIQPAELGDSAMYLCASSPIAGSRDTKYFGPGTRLTVL.

This clone has at least ten counts. The genes are TRBV4-1 and TRBJ2-1; D possibly corresponds to TRBD2 (5 bases). The V gene's germline CDR1 is MGHRA and CDR2 YSYEKL. The CDR3 contains 16 residues. Deletions cut 2 bases from V and 2 bases from J, with 13 bases between. In DNA form, the CDR3 reads TGCGCCAGCAGCCAATACGAGGGATGGCCCTACAATGAGCAGTTCTTC. It encodes CASSQYEGWPYNEQFF.

This clone occurred many times. This chain links TRBV7-3 with TRBJ2-5; 7 nucleotides line up with TRBD1. The germline V gene has CDR1 SGHTA and CDR2 FQGTGA. J was trimmed by 0 bases and V by 0 bases; bases with no gene match: 1. The CDR3 is 15 amino acids. In DNA form, the CDR3 reads TGTGCCAGCAGCTTAACCGGGACAGACCAAGAGACCCAGTACTTC. This codes for CASSLTGTDQETQYF.

This clone appeared a few times. The gene calls are TRBV12-3 or TRBV12-4 and TRBJ2-7, with D hard to call. The V end was cut by 7 bases, the J end by 2 bases, with 15 bases between. This CDR3 spans 14 amino acids. The CDR3 spells CASIPRHVTYEQYF. Written as DNA, the CDR3 is TGTGCCAGCATCCCTAGACATGTAACCTACGAGCAGTACTTC.

The chain carries TRBV5-6 and TRBJ2-1; D is perhaps TRBD1 (5 bases). Germline CDR1 SGHDT, CDR2 YYEEEE. V lost 6 bases to trimming and J lost 0 bases, with 13 bases between them. The CDR3 runs to 15 residues. The CDR3 reads CASTSTVVSYNEQFF. The CDR3 bases are TGTGCCAGCACGTCGACAGTGGTCTCCTACAATGAGCAGTTCTTC.

This clone was recorded many times. This chain uses TRBV4-3 with TRBJ2-2; 9 bases fit TRBD2. Germline lookup yields CDR1 LGHNA and CDR2 YSLEER. The ends lost 4 bases at V and 6 bases at J; junction bases unmatched: 12. This CDR3 is 17 amino acids long. The CDR3 sequence is CASSPASEREVSGELFF. CDR3 nucleotides: TGCGCCAGCAGCCCCGCTTCTGAGCGGGAGGTCTCCGGGGAGCTGTTTTTT.

This clone came up a few times. The rearrangement links TRBV27 to TRBJ2-1; possibly TRBD2 for D (6 bases). Trimming removed 3 bases at V and 1 base at J, with 16 bases between. CDR3 size: 17 residues. The germline V gene has CDR1 MNHEY and CDR2 SMNVEV (reference sequence). Here the CDR3 DNA reads TGTGCCAGCAGTTTTCTAGCGTTAGGGTTTTCCTACAATGAGCAGTTCTTC. Encoded protein: CASSFLALGFSYNEQFF.

This clone has just a few counts. A read error is possible here, since a much larger clone lies one base away. J is TRBJ2-1 and V is TRBV11-1; D remains unclear. Germline V gives CDR1 SGHAT, CDR2 FQDESV (reference sequence). Trimming removed 2 bases at V and 1 base at J, with 18 bases between. The CDR3 is 18 amino acids. CDR3 coding DNA: TGTGCCAGCAGCTTACGGCCAGGCTGGAGTGGGTCCTACAATGAGCAGTTCTTC. This gives the protein CASSLRPGWSGSYNEQFF.

The genes are TRBV30 and TRBJ2-7; tentatively, D is TRBD2 (5 bases). The V and J ends lost 3 bases and 6 bases respectively, with 15 bases between them. The germline V gene has CDR1 GTSNPN and CDR2 SVGIG (reference sequence). The CDR3 spans 13 residues. Written as DNA, the CDR3 is TGTGCCTGGAGCGCATACACCCGGGGCGAGCAGTACTTC. The encoded protein is CAWSAYTRGEQYF.

V and J are TRBV20-1 and TRBJ2-7; 8 bases are a match to TRBD2. The CDR3 has 12 amino acids. The germline CDR1 and CDR2 sequences are DFQATT and SNEGSKA (reference sequence). For the CDR3, the DNA is TGCATTGGGGGGCGGGAGGTAAGGGAGCAGTACTTC. Translation: CIGGREVREQYF.

This clone was picked up many times. The chain combines TRBV2 with TRBJ2-2; 8 bases line up with TRBD2. V was clipped by 7 bases and J by 1 base; unmatched bases: 2. The CDR3 runs 14 residues. CDR1 is SNHLY and CDR2 is FYNNEI in the germline V gene. The CDR3 protein is CASTGGENTGELFF. As DNA, the CDR3 is TGTGCCAGCACGGGGGGGGAGAACACCGGGGAGCTGTTTTTT. Full variable domain (remainder filled in from reference TRBV2 and TRBJ2-2): EPEVTQTPSHQVTQMGQEVILRCVPISNHLYFYWYRQILGQKVEFLVSFYNNEISEKSEIFDDQFSVERPDGSNFTLKIRSTKLEDSAMYFCASTGGENTGELFFGEGSRLTVL.

This clone was counted at least ten times. The rearrangement links TRBV2 to TRBJ2-5; TRBD2 might be the D (7 bases). Germline lookup yields CDR1 SNHLY and CDR2 FYNNEI. Between the trimmed V and J ends, which lost 11 bases and 5 bases, there was a span of 18 bases. This CDR3 comprises 13 residues. The CDR3 nucleotides read TGTGCCGCTCATCGGGGGGCGTGGGAGACCCAGTACTTC. Translation gives CAAHRGAWETQYF.